Listed here is a single T cell receptor (beta chain). The antigen is not known. The CDR3 loop spans 14 amino acids. CDR1 GTSNPN and CDR2 SVGIG come from the germline V gene (reference sequence). Trimming cost V 3 bases and J 8 bases; bases outside gene matches: 8. Clones were read by immunoSEQ multiplex PCR, and TCRdb kept only the in-frame ones, dropping some. The sample has 30,000 to 35,000 clones; around nine tenths are singletons. The entry originates in a study of PD-1 blockade in classical Hodgkin lymphoma. Broader study findings: Healthy donors were reported to have higher baseline TCR diversity than newly diagnosed patients. Whereas CD4+ TCR diversity had risen significantly by C4D1, CD8+ TCR diversity had not.

There was relapse after autologous stem cell transplantation in every patient, and there was variation in brentuximab vedotin exposure. It was by magnetic negative selection that CD4+ T cells were purified from thawed PBMCs. Specimen: CD4+ T cells from blood, collected at baseline. The receptor's source is a human donor with classical Hodgkin lymphoma. This sequence joins TRBV30 and TRBJ1-2; 11 bases fit TRBD1. CDR3 in amino acids: CAWSRRTGGNGYTF. The CDR3, as DNA: TGTGCCTGGAGCCGGAGGACAGGGGGCAACGGCTACACCTTC.